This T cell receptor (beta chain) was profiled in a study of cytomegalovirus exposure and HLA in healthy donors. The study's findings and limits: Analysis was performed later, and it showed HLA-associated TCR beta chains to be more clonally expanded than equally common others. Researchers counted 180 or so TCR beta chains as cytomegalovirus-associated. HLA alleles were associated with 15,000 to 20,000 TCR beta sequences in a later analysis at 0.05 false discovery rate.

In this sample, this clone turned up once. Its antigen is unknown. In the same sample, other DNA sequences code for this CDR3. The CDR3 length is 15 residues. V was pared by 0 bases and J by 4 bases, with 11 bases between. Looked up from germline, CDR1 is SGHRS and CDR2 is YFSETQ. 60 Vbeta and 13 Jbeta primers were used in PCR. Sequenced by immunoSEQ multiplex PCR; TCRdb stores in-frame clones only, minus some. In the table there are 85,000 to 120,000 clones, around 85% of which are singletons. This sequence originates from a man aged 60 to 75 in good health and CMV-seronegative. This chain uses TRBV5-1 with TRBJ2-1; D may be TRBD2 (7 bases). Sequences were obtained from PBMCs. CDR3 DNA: TGCGCCAGCAGCTTGGTAGGGGGAGGGTACAATGAGCAGTTCTTC. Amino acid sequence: CASSLVGGGYNEQFF.